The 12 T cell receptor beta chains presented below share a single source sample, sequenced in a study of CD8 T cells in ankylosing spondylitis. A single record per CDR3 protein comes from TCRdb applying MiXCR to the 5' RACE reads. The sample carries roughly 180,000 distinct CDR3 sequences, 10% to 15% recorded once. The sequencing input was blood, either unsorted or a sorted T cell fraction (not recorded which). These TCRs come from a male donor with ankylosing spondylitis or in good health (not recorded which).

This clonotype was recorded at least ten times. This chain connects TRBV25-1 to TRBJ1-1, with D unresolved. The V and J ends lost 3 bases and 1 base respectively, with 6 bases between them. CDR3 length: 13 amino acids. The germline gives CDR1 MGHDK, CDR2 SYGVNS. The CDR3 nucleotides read TGTGCCAGCAGTGACCGGGGGAACACTGAAGCTTTCTTT. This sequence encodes CASSDRGNTEAFF.

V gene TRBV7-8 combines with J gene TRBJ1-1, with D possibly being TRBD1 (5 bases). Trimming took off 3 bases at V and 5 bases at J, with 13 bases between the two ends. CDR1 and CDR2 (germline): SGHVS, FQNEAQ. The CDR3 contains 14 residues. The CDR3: CASSFLGVLTEAFF. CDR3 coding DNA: TGTGCCAGCAGCTTCTTGGGGGTGCTAACTGAAGCTTTCTTT.

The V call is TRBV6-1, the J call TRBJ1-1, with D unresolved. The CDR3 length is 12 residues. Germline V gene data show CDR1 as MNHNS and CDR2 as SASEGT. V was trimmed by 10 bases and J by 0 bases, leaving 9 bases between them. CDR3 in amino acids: CATARMNTEAFF. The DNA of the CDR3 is TGTGCCACCGCCAGGATGAACACTGAAGCTTTCTTT.

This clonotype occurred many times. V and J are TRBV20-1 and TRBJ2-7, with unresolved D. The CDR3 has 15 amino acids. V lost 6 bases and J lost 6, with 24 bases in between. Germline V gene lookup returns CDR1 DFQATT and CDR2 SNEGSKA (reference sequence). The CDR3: CSADKVEFSFGEQYF. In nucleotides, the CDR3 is TGCAGTGCCGACAAGGTGGAATTCTCCTTTGGCGAGCAGTACTTC.

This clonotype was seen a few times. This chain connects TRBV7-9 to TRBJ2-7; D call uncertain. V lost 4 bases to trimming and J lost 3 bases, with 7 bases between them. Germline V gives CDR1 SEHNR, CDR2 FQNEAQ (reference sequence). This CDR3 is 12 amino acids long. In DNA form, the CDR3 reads TGTGCCAGCAGCTACGATTACTACGAGCAGTACTTC. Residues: CASSYDYYEQYF.

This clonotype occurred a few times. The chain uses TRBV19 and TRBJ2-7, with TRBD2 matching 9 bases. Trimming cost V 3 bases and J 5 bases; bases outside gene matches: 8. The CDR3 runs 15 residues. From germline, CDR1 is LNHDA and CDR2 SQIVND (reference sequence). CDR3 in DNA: TGTGCCAGTAGTATGCCCCGGACTAGCGTTCACGAGCAGTACTTC. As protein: CASSMPRTSVHEQYF.

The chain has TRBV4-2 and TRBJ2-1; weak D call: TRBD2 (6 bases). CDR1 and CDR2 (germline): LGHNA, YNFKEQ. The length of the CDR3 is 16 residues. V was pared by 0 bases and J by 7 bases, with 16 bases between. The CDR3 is CASSQDDGGSGNEQFF. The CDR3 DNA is TGTGCCAGCAGCCAAGATGACGGGGGTTCAGGAAATGAGCAGTTCTTC.

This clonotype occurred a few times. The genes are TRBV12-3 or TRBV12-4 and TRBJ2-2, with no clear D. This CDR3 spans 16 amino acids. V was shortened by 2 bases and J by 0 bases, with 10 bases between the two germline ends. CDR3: CASSLFGRTNTGELFF. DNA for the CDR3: TGTGCCAGCAGTTTATTCGGGCGCACGAACACCGGGGAGCTGTTTTTT.

As DNA, the CDR3 is TGTGCCAGCAGTTTAATGGAGGGGTCTAATGAAAAACTGTTTTTT. It encodes CASSLMEGSNEKLFF. The V gene is TRBV12-3 or TRBV12-4, the J gene TRBJ1-4; weak D call: TRBD1 (5 bases). The CDR3 length is 15 residues. Trimming pared 2 bases from V and 3 bases from J, leaving 10 bases between.

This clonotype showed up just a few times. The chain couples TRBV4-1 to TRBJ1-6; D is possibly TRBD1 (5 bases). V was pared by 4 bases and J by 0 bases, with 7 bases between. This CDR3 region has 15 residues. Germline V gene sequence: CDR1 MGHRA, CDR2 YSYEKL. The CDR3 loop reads CASSPGSSYNSPLHF. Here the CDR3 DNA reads TGCGCCAGCAGCCCAGGGAGCTCCTATAATTCACCCCTCCACTTT.

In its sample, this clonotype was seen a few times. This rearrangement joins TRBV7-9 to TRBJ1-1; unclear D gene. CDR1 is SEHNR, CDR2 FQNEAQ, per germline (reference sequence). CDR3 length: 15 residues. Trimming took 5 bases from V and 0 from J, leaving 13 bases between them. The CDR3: CASSPPRGMNTEAFF. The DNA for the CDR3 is TGTGCCAGCAGCCCGCCGCGGGGAATGAACACTGAAGCTTTCTTT.

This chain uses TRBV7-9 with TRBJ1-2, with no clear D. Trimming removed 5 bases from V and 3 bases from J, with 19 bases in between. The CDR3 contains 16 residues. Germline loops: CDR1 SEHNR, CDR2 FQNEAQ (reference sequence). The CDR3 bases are TGTGCCAGCAGCGGGGAGCGGGCAGGCATATACTATGGCTACACCTTC. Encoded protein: CASSGERAGIYYGYTF.